This entry features one T cell receptor (beta chain) sequence. Its antigen is unidentified. This specimen comes from a study of tumor-infiltrating lymphocytes in localized non-small cell lung cancer. Turning to the study itself: Several tumor histologies, both smoking statuses, and some post-neoadjuvant chemotherapy samples were included. Resected tumor was paired with non-adjacent uninvolved lung from the same patient. Whole-study findings and limits: Different pieces of the same tissue were used for each assay. Only some patients had TCR sequencing, depending on available tissue.

CDR3 length equals 15 residues. The junction had 8 bases not matched to a gene; V was cut back by 1 base and J by 2 bases. The germline gives CDR1 SQVTM, CDR2 ANQGSEA. Produced via immunoSEQ multiplex PCR; TCRdb's table is partial and in-frame only. The table lists about 7,100 clones, roughly 60% of them singletons. The sequence came from a human donor with non-small cell lung cancer. The V gene is TRBV29-1, the J gene TRBJ2-7; 7 nucleotides line up with TRBD1. Material for sequencing was uninvolved lung tissue not adjacent to the tumor. The DNA for the CDR3 is TGCAGCGTTGAAGTTACCGGGCAGGGGGCCTACGAGCAGTACTTC. Residues: CSVEVTGQGAYEQYF.